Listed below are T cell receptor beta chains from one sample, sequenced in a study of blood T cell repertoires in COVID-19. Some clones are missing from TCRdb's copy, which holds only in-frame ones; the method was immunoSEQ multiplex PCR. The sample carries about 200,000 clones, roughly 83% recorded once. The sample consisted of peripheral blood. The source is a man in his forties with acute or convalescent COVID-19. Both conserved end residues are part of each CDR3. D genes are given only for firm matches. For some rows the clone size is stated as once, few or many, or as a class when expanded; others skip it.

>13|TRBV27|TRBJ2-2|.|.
CASSTREGRELFF
TGTGCCAGCAGTACCAGGGAAGGGAGGGAGCTGTTTTTT
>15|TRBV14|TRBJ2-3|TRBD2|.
CASSPLTSVTDTQYF
TGTGCCAGCAGCCCTTTGACTAGCGTTACAGATACGCAGTATTTT
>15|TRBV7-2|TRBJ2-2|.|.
CASSPYRDPTGELFF
TGTGCCAGCAGCCCCTACCGGGATCCCACCGGGGAGCTGTTTTTT
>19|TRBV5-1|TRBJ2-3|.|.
CASSLEGSLSGNLPDTQYF
TGCGCCAGCAGCTTGGAAGGGTCCCTCTCCGGGAACTTACCAGATACGCAGTATTTT
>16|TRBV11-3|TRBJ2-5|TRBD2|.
CASSLGRGNEQETQYF
TGTGCCAGCAGCTTAGGGCGGGGGAATGAGCAAGAGACCCAGTACTTC
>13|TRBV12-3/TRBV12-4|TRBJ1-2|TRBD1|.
CASSSDRANGYTF
TGTGCCAGCAGCTCCGACAGGGCCAACGGCTACACCTTC
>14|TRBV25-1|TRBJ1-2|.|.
CASSEYGGHYGYTF
TGTGCCAGCAGTGAATATGGAGGACACTATGGCTACACCTTC
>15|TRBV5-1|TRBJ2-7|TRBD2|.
CASSLGLAGGYEQYF
TGCGCCAGCAGCTTAGGGCTAGCGGGGGGCTACGAGCAGTACTTC
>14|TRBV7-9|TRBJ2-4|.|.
CASSVEGAKNIQYF
TGTGCCAGCAGCGTGGAGGGTGCCAAAAACATTCAGTACTTC
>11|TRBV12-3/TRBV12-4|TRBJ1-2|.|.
CAISGSSGYTF
TGTGCCATTTCAGGGTCTTCTGGCTACACCTTC
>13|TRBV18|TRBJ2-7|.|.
CASSPPGLYEQYF
TGTGCCAGCTCACCACCGGGCTTGTACGAGCAGTACTTC
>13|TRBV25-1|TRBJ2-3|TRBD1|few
CASRDRSTDTQYF
TGTGCCAGCAGGGACAGGTCCACAGATACGCAGTATTTT
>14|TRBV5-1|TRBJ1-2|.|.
CASSLRDTHYGYTF
TGCGCCAGCAGCTTGAGGGACACCCACTATGGCTACACCTTC
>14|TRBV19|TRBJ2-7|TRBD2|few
CASREGHSSYEQYF
TGTGCCAGTCGGGAGGGGCATAGCTCCTACGAGCAGTACTTC
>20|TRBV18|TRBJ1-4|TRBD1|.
CASSRATGTGGEATNEKLFF
TGTGCCAGCTCACGAGCAACCGGGACAGGGGGCGAGGCAACTAATGAAAAACTGTTTTTT
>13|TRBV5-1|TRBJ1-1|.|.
CASRASMNTEAFF
TGCGCCAGCAGAGCGAGCATGAACACTGAAGCTTTCTTT
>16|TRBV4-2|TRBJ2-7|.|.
CASSQDRTSHHPEQYF
TGTGCCAGCAGCCAAGATAGAACTAGCCACCACCCCGAGCAGTACTTC
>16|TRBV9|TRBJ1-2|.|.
CASSVDSPGSIYGYTF
TGTGCCAGCAGCGTAGATTCCCCGGGGAGCATTTATGGCTACACCTTC
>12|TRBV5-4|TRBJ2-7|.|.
CASSKDSYEQYF
TGTGCCAGCAGCAAGGACAGTTACGAGCAGTACTTC
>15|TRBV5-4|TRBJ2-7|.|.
CASSEGLQGAYEQYF
TGTGCCAGCAGCGAGGGACTCCAAGGAGCCTACGAGCAGTACTTC
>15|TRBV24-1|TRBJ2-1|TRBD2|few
CATSGSALAGNEQFF
TGTGCCACCAGTGGAAGTGCACTAGCGGGCAATGAGCAGTTCTTC
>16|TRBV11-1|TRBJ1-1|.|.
CASSFSPRDWNTEAFF
TGTGCCAGCAGCTTTAGCCCCCGGGACTGGAACACTGAAGCTTTCTTT
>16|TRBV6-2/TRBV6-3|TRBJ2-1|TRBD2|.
CASSPSRRLAFGEQFF
TGTGCCAGCAGCCCCTCCCGTCGACTAGCGTTCGGTGAGCAGTTCTTC
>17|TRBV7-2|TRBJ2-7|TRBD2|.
CASSLKVAGRPSYEQYF
TGTGCCAGCAGCTTAAAGGTAGCGGGACGCCCTTCCTACGAGCAGTACTTC
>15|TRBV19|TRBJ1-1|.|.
CASSTSRLMNTEAFF
TGTGCCAGTAGTACCTCCCGGTTGATGAACACTGAAGCTTTCTTT
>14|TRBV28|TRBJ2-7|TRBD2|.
CASSFTLAGDEQYF
TGTGCCAGCAGTTTTACGCTAGCGGGAGACGAGCAGTACTTC